A selection of T cell receptor beta chains follows, all from one sample in a study of T-cell memory formation after mild COVID-19. TCRdb redid the calling of the 5' RACE reads with MiXCR, one entry per CDR3 protein. The sample yields under 350,000 distinct CDR3 sequences, 16% seen once. Sequences were obtained from PBMCs or a T cell subset sorted from them (not recorded which). These receptors originate from a man aged 18 to 35 who had mild COVID-19 (a few samples of this study predate the infection). Cell type and time point are not known. Both conserved end residues are part of each CDR3. Each record gives: CDR3 DNA, CDR3 protein, V gene, J gene, D gene, clone size. A D gene is named only where the DNA matches it firmly. Size values are once, few and many counts, or a class for expanded clones, and some rows have none.

CDR3 DNA: TGTGCCAGCTCCACTCCGGGGTCCCAAGAGACCCAGTACTTC; CDR3 protein: CASSTPGSQETQYF; V gene: TRBV18; J gene: TRBJ2-5; D gene: -; clone size: many
CDR3 DNA: TGCAGTGCTAGACCTCCCGGGGGAATGGAACAGCCCCAGCATTTT; CDR3 protein: CSARPPGGMEQPQHF; V gene: TRBV20-1; J gene: TRBJ1-5; D gene: -; clone size: few
CDR3 DNA: TGCAGCGTAGGGACAGGGCCGGTAGAAAAACTGTTTTTT; CDR3 protein: CSVGTGPVEKLFF; V gene: TRBV20-1; J gene: TRBJ1-4; D gene: TRBD1; clone size: few
CDR3 DNA: TGTGCCAGCAGCCAAAGCCCGGGGGCGGGTTCACCCCTCCACTTT; CDR3 protein: CASSQSPGAGSPLHF; V gene: TRBV14; J gene: TRBJ1-6; D gene: -; clone size: -
CDR3 DNA: TGCAGTGCTTCCGGGACAGGGACTGAGCAGTTCTTC; CDR3 protein: CSASGTGTEQFF; V gene: TRBV20-1; J gene: TRBJ2-1; D gene: TRBD1; clone size: many
CDR3 DNA: TGTGCCAGCAGCGGACTGCTCTCTGGGGCCAACGTCCTGACTTTC; CDR3 protein: CASSGLLSGANVLTF; V gene: TRBV5-4; J gene: TRBJ2-6; D gene: -; clone size: -
CDR3 DNA: TGTGCCAGCAGCTTACTCCGGGGGGGCTCGGTAGATACGCAGTATTTT; CDR3 protein: CASSLLRGGSVDTQYF; V gene: TRBV7-8; J gene: TRBJ2-3; D gene: TRBD2; clone size: few
CDR3 DNA: TGCGCCAGCAGCGCGGCCTTTGGGGGCTATGGCTACACCTTC; CDR3 protein: CASSAAFGGYGYTF; V gene: TRBV5-1; J gene: TRBJ1-2; D gene: -; clone size: few
CDR3 DNA: TGTGCCAGCAGCTTAATTCCAAAGGGCACAGATACGCAGTATTTT; CDR3 protein: CASSLIPKGTDTQYF; V gene: TRBV11-2; J gene: TRBJ2-3; D gene: -; clone size: -
CDR3 DNA: TGTGCCAGCCAGCCTGGGAGCGGGGATTACAATGAGCAGTTCTTC; CDR3 protein: CASQPGSGDYNEQFF; V gene: TRBV28; J gene: TRBJ2-1; D gene: TRBD2; clone size: few
CDR3 DNA: TGTGCCAGCAGCCCGGGGGGGATTACCCAGTACTTC; CDR3 protein: CASSPGGITQYF; V gene: TRBV4-2; J gene: TRBJ2-5; D gene: TRBD2; clone size: few
CDR3 DNA: TGCGCCAGCAGCCCCCCAGGGGCGAACACTGAAGCTTTCTTT; CDR3 protein: CASSPPGANTEAFF; V gene: TRBV5-1; J gene: TRBJ1-1; D gene: -; clone size: few
CDR3 DNA: TGTGCCAGCAGCCAACGGGACAGGGGAACCCTCCACTTT; CDR3 protein: CASSQRDRGTLHF; V gene: TRBV7-2; J gene: TRBJ1-6; D gene: TRBD1; clone size: many
CDR3 DNA: TGCAGTGCTAGATCGGTGACAGGGGATGTCACTGAAGCTTTCTTT; CDR3 protein: CSARSVTGDVTEAFF; V gene: TRBV20-1; J gene: TRBJ1-1; D gene: TRBD1; clone size: -
CDR3 DNA: TGTGCCAGCAGCCGAAGGACAGTGAAGAGCACAGATACGCAGTATTTT; CDR3 protein: CASSRRTVKSTDTQYF; V gene: TRBV14; J gene: TRBJ2-3; D gene: -; clone size: -
CDR3 DNA: TGTGCCAGCAGCCCGACCCAATCTAGCGGGGGGCGAGGTGAGCAGTTCTTC; CDR3 protein: CASSPTQSSGGRGEQFF; V gene: TRBV11-2; J gene: TRBJ2-1; D gene: TRBD2; clone size: -
CDR3 DNA: TGCGCCAGCAGCCAGGTGGGGGGCAATGAGCAGTTCTTC; CDR3 protein: CASSQVGGNEQFF; V gene: TRBV5-1; J gene: TRBJ2-1; D gene: -; clone size: few
CDR3 DNA: TGTGCCAGCAGTTTATCGGGGGTAGGAAACACCATATATTTT; CDR3 protein: CASSLSGVGNTIYF; V gene: TRBV12-3/TRBV12-4; J gene: TRBJ1-3; D gene: -; clone size: -
CDR3 DNA: TGCGCCAGCAGCCAAGATCAGGACAGGCAGTATTTT; CDR3 protein: CASSQDQDRQYF; V gene: TRBV4-1; J gene: TRBJ2-3; D gene: -; clone size: few
CDR3 DNA: TGTGCCAGCAGTACCTTGGGGGGAGGCTACACCTTC; CDR3 protein: CASSTLGGGYTF; V gene: TRBV7-9; J gene: TRBJ1-2; D gene: -; clone size: few
CDR3 DNA: TGCAGCGTTGAAGTGTACAGGGGCGGCGGCTACACCTTC; CDR3 protein: CSVEVYRGGGYTF; V gene: TRBV29-1; J gene: TRBJ1-2; D gene: TRBD1; clone size: few
CDR3 DNA: TGTGCCAGCAGCTCGGGACACCGGAGCTCCTACAATGAGCAGTTCTTC; CDR3 protein: CASSSGHRSSYNEQFF; V gene: TRBV7-2; J gene: TRBJ2-1; D gene: -; clone size: once
CDR3 DNA: TGTGCCAGCAGCCGGGGGGGCACTGAAGCTTTCTTT; CDR3 protein: CASSRGGTEAFF; V gene: TRBV7-2; J gene: TRBJ1-1; D gene: -; clone size: many
CDR3 DNA: TGCGCCAGCAGCCAAGAGGGGACTAACTATGGCTACACCTTC; CDR3 protein: CASSQEGTNYGYTF; V gene: TRBV4-1; J gene: TRBJ1-2; D gene: -; clone size: -
CDR3 DNA: TGTGCCAGCAGCCCTCGGCAGGGGGGAAGTGTTGATACGCAGTATTTT; CDR3 protein: CASSPRQGGSVDTQYF; V gene: TRBV7-7; J gene: TRBJ2-3; D gene: -; clone size: few
CDR3 DNA: TGTGCCAGCAGCGAATGGGGGAGGGCTAGCGGGGTCCAAGAGACCCAGTACTTC; CDR3 protein: CASSEWGRASGVQETQYF; V gene: TRBV7-3; J gene: TRBJ2-5; D gene: TRBD2; clone size: -
CDR3 DNA: TGCGCCAGCAGCTTCCTGACTCGGGGTAATAATCCAGATACGCAGTATTTT; CDR3 protein: CASSFLTRGNNPDTQYF; V gene: TRBV5-1; J gene: TRBJ2-3; D gene: -; clone size: few
CDR3 DNA: TGTGCCAGCAGCCAAACTGTCCGGGCCACCTACGAGCAGTACTTC; CDR3 protein: CASSQTVRATYEQYF; V gene: TRBV7-2; J gene: TRBJ2-7; D gene: -; clone size: few
CDR3 DNA: TGCGCCAGCAGCCTAGGGGTTTTCGCGAACACCGGGGAGCTGTTTTTT; CDR3 protein: CASSLGVFANTGELFF; V gene: TRBV5-1; J gene: TRBJ2-2; D gene: -; clone size: -
CDR3 DNA: TGTGCCAGCAGTTTAGGACACGGAGGAGACACCATATATTTT; CDR3 protein: CASSLGHGGDTIYF; V gene: TRBV12-3/TRBV12-4; J gene: TRBJ1-3; D gene: -; clone size: -
CDR3 DNA: TGTGCCAGCAGTTACCAGTCAGGGAGACCCTACGAGCAGTACTTC; CDR3 protein: CASSYQSGRPYEQYF; V gene: TRBV6-5; J gene: TRBJ2-7; D gene: -; clone size: -
CDR3 DNA: TGTGCCAGCAGGGTAAAAGGACAGGGGAACACTGAAGCTTTCTTT; CDR3 protein: CASRVKGQGNTEAFF; V gene: TRBV6-5; J gene: TRBJ1-1; D gene: TRBD1; clone size: -
CDR3 DNA: TGCGCCAGCAGTGAACCGCTAGCGGGGGGAATAGAGACCCAGTACTTC; CDR3 protein: CASSEPLAGGIETQYF; V gene: TRBV10-2; J gene: TRBJ2-5; D gene: TRBD2; clone size: few
CDR3 DNA: TGCGCCAGCAGCGCGACGTCAAAAGGGGTCGGGGAGCTGTTTTTT; CDR3 protein: CASSATSKGVGELFF; V gene: TRBV4-1; J gene: TRBJ2-2; D gene: -; clone size: few
CDR3 DNA: TGTGCCAGCAGTTTAAGGGGGAATGGCAATCAGCCCCAGCATTTT; CDR3 protein: CASSLRGNGNQPQHF; V gene: TRBV12-3/TRBV12-4; J gene: TRBJ1-5; D gene: -; clone size: -
CDR3 DNA: TGTGCCAGCTCACCGGTTAGCGGGGGACGCTTTGAGACCCAGTACTTC; CDR3 protein: CASSPVSGGRFETQYF; V gene: TRBV18; J gene: TRBJ2-5; D gene: TRBD2; clone size: -
CDR3 DNA: TGTGCTGGACGGGTCTCTGGGGCCAACGTCCTGACTTTC; CDR3 protein: CAGRVSGANVLTF; V gene: TRBV6-2/TRBV6-3; J gene: TRBJ2-6; D gene: -; clone size: -
CDR3 DNA: TGTGCCAGCAGCCAGGGACAGATCACTGAAGCTTTCTTT; CDR3 protein: CASSQGQITEAFF; V gene: TRBV6-5; J gene: TRBJ1-1; D gene: TRBD1; clone size: few
CDR3 DNA: TGTGCCAGCAGCTCCCAGGGGGAGCTCGATCAGCCCCAGCATTTT; CDR3 protein: CASSSQGELDQPQHF; V gene: TRBV7-8; J gene: TRBJ1-5; D gene: TRBD1; clone size: few